A selection of T cell receptor beta chains follows, all from one sample in a study of blood T cell repertoires in COVID-19. Libraries were prepared by immunoSEQ multiplex PCR; TCRdb keeps only in-frame clonotypes and omits some of them. The table includes about 55,000 clones, roughly 85% detected once. The material sequenced was peripheral blood. The receptors here all came from an older man with acute or convalescent COVID-19. Both conserved end residues are part of each CDR3. Fields, in order: clone size, J gene, D gene, V gene, CDR3 DNA, CDR3 protein. The D gene is left open where the match is weak. Rows may omit the clone size; those that give it use once, few, many or a size class.

clone size: -; J gene: TRBJ2-7; D gene: TRBD1; V gene: TRBV3-1/TRBV3-2; CDR3 DNA: TGTGCCACCGAGGGACAGGGGTTGATAGAGCAGTACTTC; CDR3 protein: CATEGQGLIEQYF
clone size: -; J gene: TRBJ2-3; D gene: -; V gene: TRBV5-1; CDR3 DNA: TGCGCCAGCAGCTCGGTGTCCCGGGCAGATACGCAGTATTTT; CDR3 protein: CASSSVSRADTQYF
clone size: -; J gene: TRBJ2-1; D gene: -; V gene: TRBV5-1; CDR3 DNA: TGCGCCAGCAGCTTGGACGGACATGTCGACAATGAGCAGTTCTTC; CDR3 protein: CASSLDGHVDNEQFF
clone size: once; J gene: TRBJ1-5; D gene: TRBD1; V gene: TRBV6-6; CDR3 DNA: TGTGCCAGTAACAGGGGAATCAATCAGCCCCAGCATTTT; CDR3 protein: CASNRGINQPQHF
clone size: -; J gene: TRBJ1-4; D gene: TRBD1; V gene: TRBV5-4; CDR3 DNA: TGTGCCAGCAGCGTGAAGACAGGGAGTAATGAAAAACTGTTTTTT; CDR3 protein: CASSVKTGSNEKLFF
clone size: -; J gene: TRBJ1-4; D gene: -; V gene: TRBV14; CDR3 DNA: TGTGCCAGCAGCCAAGCTCGTGGGTTTGAGGGCCCGCGCGAAAAACTGTTTTTT; CDR3 protein: CASSQARGFEGPREKLFF
clone size: -; J gene: TRBJ2-3; D gene: TRBD2; V gene: TRBV5-4; CDR3 DNA: TGTGCCAGCAGCTTTCGTGGTAGCGGGGTTTCCGCGGATACGCAGTATTTT; CDR3 protein: CASSFRGSGVSADTQYF
clone size: few; J gene: TRBJ2-7; D gene: -; V gene: TRBV7-2; CDR3 DNA: TGTGCCAGCAGCTTCGGGGGGCCGTACGAGCAGTACTTC; CDR3 protein: CASSFGGPYEQYF
clone size: -; J gene: TRBJ1-2; D gene: -; V gene: TRBV3-1/TRBV3-2; CDR3 DNA: TGTGCCAGCAGCCACCGGGCCAGGGTTGAGTATGGCTACACCTTC; CDR3 protein: CASSHRARVEYGYTF
clone size: -; J gene: TRBJ1-1; D gene: TRBD1; V gene: TRBV5-1; CDR3 DNA: TGCGCCAGCAGCTTGGAGAAGGGGGCCCCGAACGCTGAAGCTTTCTTT; CDR3 protein: CASSLEKGAPNAEAFF
clone size: few; J gene: TRBJ2-2; D gene: TRBD2; V gene: TRBV5-4; CDR3 DNA: TGTGCCAGCAGCTTCAGGAGCGGGAGGTACGCGAACACCGGGGAGCTGTTTTTT; CDR3 protein: CASSFRSGRYANTGELFF
clone size: -; J gene: TRBJ2-7; D gene: TRBD2; V gene: TRBV5-1; CDR3 DNA: TGCGCCAGCAGCACTAGCGGGGGGGCCTACGAGCAGTACTTC; CDR3 protein: CASSTSGGAYEQYF
clone size: -; J gene: TRBJ1-2; D gene: -; V gene: TRBV5-8; CDR3 DNA: TGTGCCAGCAGCTTGTTGGGGAGATCGGCCTATGGCTACACCTTC; CDR3 protein: CASSLLGRSAYGYTF
clone size: -; J gene: TRBJ1-3; D gene: TRBD1; V gene: TRBV10-1; CDR3 DNA: TGCGCCAGCTCAGGGGGGACTGGAAACACCATATATTTT; CDR3 protein: CASSGGTGNTIYF
clone size: -; J gene: TRBJ1-3; D gene: -; V gene: TRBV7-2; CDR3 DNA: TGTGCCAGCAGCTTGACAGTCTCTGGAAACACCATATATTTT; CDR3 protein: CASSLTVSGNTIYF
clone size: -; J gene: TRBJ2-5; D gene: TRBD1; V gene: TRBV2; CDR3 DNA: TGTGCCAGCAGTGGGGACAGGAGAGAGACCCAGTACTTC; CDR3 protein: CASSGDRRETQYF
clone size: -; J gene: TRBJ2-5; D gene: -; V gene: TRBV29-1; CDR3 DNA: TGCAGCATCAGGGGTTTGAGTCAAGAGACCCAGTACTTC; CDR3 protein: CSIRGLSQETQYF
clone size: -; J gene: TRBJ1-2; D gene: -; V gene: TRBV19; CDR3 DNA: TGTGCCAGTAGTAGACGACAGGAAGGGGGCTACACCTTC; CDR3 protein: CASSRRQEGGYTF
clone size: -; J gene: TRBJ1-3; D gene: -; V gene: TRBV6-1; CDR3 DNA: TGTGCCAGCAGTGTAACAGGCCCTTCTTCTGGAAACACCATATATTTT; CDR3 protein: CASSVTGPSSGNTIYF
clone size: once; J gene: TRBJ2-5; D gene: -; V gene: TRBV5-1; CDR3 DNA: TGCGCCAGCAGCTTGGCGGGGACACCTCAAGAGACCCAGTACTTC; CDR3 protein: CASSLAGTPQETQYF
clone size: -; J gene: TRBJ1-1; D gene: -; V gene: TRBV4-1; CDR3 DNA: TGCGCCAGCAGCCAAGACCCAGGGTTCACTGAAGCTTTCTTT; CDR3 protein: CASSQDPGFTEAFF
clone size: -; J gene: TRBJ1-2; D gene: -; V gene: TRBV15; CDR3 DNA: TGTGCCACCAGCAGAGGTGCGGCGGCGGGAAATAACTATGGCTACACCTTC; CDR3 protein: CATSRGAAAGNNYGYTF
clone size: few; J gene: TRBJ1-2; D gene: -; V gene: TRBV12-3/TRBV12-4; CDR3 DNA: TGTGCCAGCAGTTTCGGGGATCGTGGCTACACCTTC; CDR3 protein: CASSFGDRGYTF
clone size: -; J gene: TRBJ2-3; D gene: -; V gene: TRBV5-8; CDR3 DNA: TGTGCCAGCAGCTTGTTGGGCAGCTTAACGGATACGCAGTATTTT; CDR3 protein: CASSLLGSLTDTQYF
clone size: few; J gene: TRBJ2-1; D gene: -; V gene: TRBV19; CDR3 DNA: TGTGCCAGTAGTATCAGGTTGTCCTACAATGAGCAGTTCTTC; CDR3 protein: CASSIRLSYNEQFF
clone size: -; J gene: TRBJ2-7; D gene: TRBD1; V gene: TRBV14; CDR3 DNA: TGTGCCAGCAGCCGGCAGACAGGGATCGGCGAGCAGTACTTC; CDR3 protein: CASSRQTGIGEQYF
clone size: -; J gene: TRBJ1-1; D gene: -; V gene: TRBV6-5; CDR3 DNA: TGTGCCAGCAGGGGGGCGAGGTCTTTGAACACTGAAGCTTTCTTT; CDR3 protein: CASRGARSLNTEAFF
clone size: -; J gene: TRBJ2-7; D gene: TRBD1; V gene: TRBV15; CDR3 DNA: TGTGCCACCAGCAGAGATCTCGGGACAGTTTCCTACGAGCAGTACTTC; CDR3 protein: CATSRDLGTVSYEQYF
clone size: few; J gene: TRBJ1-5; D gene: -; V gene: TRBV6-5; CDR3 DNA: TGTGCCAGCAGTTACTCCTCCGTATATGGCAATCAGCCCCAGCATTTT; CDR3 protein: CASSYSSVYGNQPQHF
clone size: -; J gene: TRBJ1-4; D gene: -; V gene: TRBV9; CDR3 DNA: TGTGCCAGCAGCGCGACCCGGGGGGCCTGGGATGAAAAACTGTTTTTT; CDR3 protein: CASSATRGAWDEKLFF
clone size: few; J gene: TRBJ1-2; D gene: -; V gene: TRBV18; CDR3 DNA: TGTGCCAGCTCACCAGACAGGAAATATGGCTACACCTTC; CDR3 protein: CASSPDRKYGYTF
clone size: -; J gene: TRBJ2-5; D gene: TRBD2; V gene: TRBV4-1; CDR3 DNA: TGCGCCAGCAGCCAAGGGCTAGCGGGGGAAGAGACCCAGTACTTC; CDR3 protein: CASSQGLAGEETQYF
clone size: once; J gene: TRBJ2-1; D gene: -; V gene: TRBV5-1; CDR3 DNA: TGCGCCAGCAGCTTGGGGAGCTATAGTAACAATGAGCAGTTCTTC; CDR3 protein: CASSLGSYSNNEQFF
clone size: -; J gene: TRBJ1-2; D gene: -; V gene: TRBV7-9; CDR3 DNA: TGTGCCAGCAGCTTAGCGGCAGGGGATGGCTACACCTTC; CDR3 protein: CASSLAAGDGYTF
clone size: -; J gene: TRBJ2-5; D gene: -; V gene: TRBV5-1; CDR3 DNA: TGCGCCAGCAGCTTATTTAACCACAGGGAAGAGACCCAGTACTTC; CDR3 protein: CASSLFNHREETQYF
clone size: -; J gene: TRBJ2-7; D gene: -; V gene: TRBV20-1; CDR3 DNA: TGCAGTGCTCAGAGAGGGGGGCAGTACTTC; CDR3 protein: CSAQRGGQYF
clone size: once; J gene: TRBJ1-4; D gene: -; V gene: TRBV10-1; CDR3 DNA: TGCGCCAGCAGTGAGGGCAGTGCAACTAATGAAAAACTGTTTTTT; CDR3 protein: CASSEGSATNEKLFF
clone size: few; J gene: TRBJ1-1; D gene: -; V gene: TRBV3-1/TRBV3-2; CDR3 DNA: TGTGCCAGCAGCCGGAGGGAGAACACTGAAGCTTTCTTT; CDR3 protein: CASSRRENTEAFF
clone size: -; J gene: TRBJ1-6; D gene: TRBD1; V gene: TRBV14; CDR3 DNA: TGTGCCAGCAGCCAATACAGGGGGGTTGATTCACCCCTCCACTTT; CDR3 protein: CASSQYRGVDSPLHF
clone size: -; J gene: TRBJ2-7; D gene: TRBD1; V gene: TRBV2; CDR3 DNA: TGTGCCAGCAACCGGGACAGATCCTACGAGCAGTACTTC; CDR3 protein: CASNRDRSYEQYF
clone size: few; J gene: TRBJ2-1; D gene: TRBD2; V gene: TRBV14; CDR3 DNA: TGTGCCAGCAGGCATGGGAGGGGCCATGAGCAGTTCTTC; CDR3 protein: CASRHGRGHEQFF
clone size: -; J gene: TRBJ2-5; D gene: TRBD2; V gene: TRBV4-2; CDR3 DNA: TGTGCCAGCAGCCCCCGCGGGACTAGCGGGGACACGGGAACCCAGTACTTC; CDR3 protein: CASSPRGTSGDTGTQYF
clone size: -; J gene: TRBJ1-6; D gene: TRBD1; V gene: TRBV19; CDR3 DNA: TGTGCCAGTAGTACCCCCCGGACAGGTTTTTATTCACCCCTCCACTTT; CDR3 protein: CASSTPRTGFYSPLHF
clone size: -; J gene: TRBJ1-1; D gene: -; V gene: TRBV6-2/TRBV6-3; CDR3 DNA: TGTGCCAGCAGTTACACGGTATCCGCTGAAGCTTTCTTT; CDR3 protein: CASSYTVSAEAFF